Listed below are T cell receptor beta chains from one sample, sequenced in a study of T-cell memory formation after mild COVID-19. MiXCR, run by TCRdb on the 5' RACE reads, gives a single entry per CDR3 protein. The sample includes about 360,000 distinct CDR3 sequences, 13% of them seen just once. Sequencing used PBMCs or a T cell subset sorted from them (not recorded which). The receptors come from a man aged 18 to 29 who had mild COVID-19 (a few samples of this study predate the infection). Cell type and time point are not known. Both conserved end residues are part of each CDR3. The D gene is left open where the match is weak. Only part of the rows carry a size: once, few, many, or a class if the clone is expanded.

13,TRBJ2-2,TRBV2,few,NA,TGTGCCAGCGAGACAGGGAACACCGGGGAGCTGTTTTTT,CASETGNTGELFF
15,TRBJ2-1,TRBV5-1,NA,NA,TGCGCCAGCAGCTTGGTGCCTAGTTCACACGATGAGCAGTTCTTC,CASSLVPSSHDEQFF
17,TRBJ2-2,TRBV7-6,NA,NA,TGTGCCAGCAGCTTAGAGTGGGAGTTAACGAACACCGGGGAGCTGTTTTTT,CASSLEWELTNTGELFF
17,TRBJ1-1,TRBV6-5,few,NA,TGTGCCAGCAGTTACTCGAAGGGGTGGGAGACGGGTTCGAGGGCTTTCTTT,CASSYSKGWETGSRAFF
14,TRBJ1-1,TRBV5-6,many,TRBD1,TGTGCCAGCAGCCCCACAGGGGGAATGACTGAAGCTTTCTTT,CASSPTGGMTEAFF
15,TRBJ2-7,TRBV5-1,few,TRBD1,TGCGCCAGCAGCTCGGCGGGGACAGGGCAAGGGGAGCAGTACTTC,CASSSAGTGQGEQYF
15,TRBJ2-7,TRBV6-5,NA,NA,TGTGCCAGCAGTTACTCGACGGGGCCCCACTACGAGCAGTACTTC,CASSYSTGPHYEQYF
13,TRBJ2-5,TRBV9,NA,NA,TGTGCCAGCAGCGCGCCGTTGGACGAGACCCAGTACTTC,CASSAPLDETQYF
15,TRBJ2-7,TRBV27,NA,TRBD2,TGTGCCAGCAGTGTCGGACTAGCGGTCCCCTACGAGCAGTACTTC,CASSVGLAVPYEQYF
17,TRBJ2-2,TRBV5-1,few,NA,TGCGCCAGCAGCTTGAGGGCGGTAGGGGGAGACACCGGGGAGCTGTTTTTT,CASSLRAVGGDTGELFF
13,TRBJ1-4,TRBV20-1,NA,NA,TGCAGTGCTAGGGGGCCTGCTAATGAAAAACTGTTTTTT,CSARGPANEKLFF
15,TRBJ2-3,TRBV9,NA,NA,TGTGCCAGCAGCACAACCGGGGCCCCGGGAGATACGCAGTATTTT,CASSTTGAPGDTQYF
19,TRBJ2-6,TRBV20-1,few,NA,TGCAGTGCTAGAGATCATAGGGTCGTAACAGCCTCTGGGGCCAACGTCCTGACTTTC,CSARDHRVVTASGANVLTF
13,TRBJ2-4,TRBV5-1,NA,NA,TGCGCCAGCAGCTTGTTAGCGTCAGACATTCAGTACTTC,CASSLLASDIQYF
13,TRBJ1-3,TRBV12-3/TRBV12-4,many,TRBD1,TGTGCCAGCAGGCTTTCGGCGGGGACAGGGGTCTATTTT,CASRLSAGTGVYF
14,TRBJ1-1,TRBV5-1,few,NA,TGCGCCAGCAGCTTGAACTCGGCCTACACTGAAGCTTTCTTT,CASSLNSAYTEAFF
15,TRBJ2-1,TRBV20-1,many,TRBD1,TGCAGTGCTTTACCCGGGGGACAGGGTATAGGTGAGCAGTTCTTC,CSALPGGQGIGEQFF
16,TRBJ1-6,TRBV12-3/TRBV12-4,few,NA,TGTGCCAGCAAATCCAGGGTAGGGGAGGTTAATTCACCCCTCCACTTT,CASKSRVGEVNSPLHF
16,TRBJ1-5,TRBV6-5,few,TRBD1,TGTGCCAGCAGTTACTCGGGTACAGGGGGGAATCAGCCCCAGCATTTT,CASSYSGTGGNQPQHF
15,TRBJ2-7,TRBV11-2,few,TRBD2,TGTGCCAGCAGCTTAGAACTAGCGGGGTCCTACGAGCAGTACTTC,CASSLELAGSYEQYF
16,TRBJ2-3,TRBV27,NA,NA,TGTGCCAGCACTAAACTGCCGGGACCTATCACAGATACGCAGTATTTT,CASTKLPGPITDTQYF
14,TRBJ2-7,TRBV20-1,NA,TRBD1,TGCAGTGCAACCGACAGGGTTATACCCTACGAGCAGTACTTC,CSATDRVIPYEQYF
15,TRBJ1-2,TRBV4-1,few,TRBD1,TGCGCCAGCAGCCAAGAAAGCCAGGGGGGATATGGCTACACCTTC,CASSQESQGGYGYTF
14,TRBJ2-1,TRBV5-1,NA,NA,TGCGCCAGCAGCTTGGGCAGGGGGGCCAATGAGCAGTTCTTC,CASSLGRGANEQFF
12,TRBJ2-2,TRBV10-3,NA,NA,TGTGCCATCTCAGGGAACACCGGGGAGCTGTTTTTT,CAISGNTGELFF
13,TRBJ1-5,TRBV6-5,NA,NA,TGTGCCAGCAGTCAATTGGTTGATCAGCCCCAGCATTTT,CASSQLVDQPQHF
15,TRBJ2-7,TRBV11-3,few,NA,TGTGCCAGCAGCCAATTGTCCGGGGGCTCCTACGAGCAGTACTTC,CASSQLSGGSYEQYF
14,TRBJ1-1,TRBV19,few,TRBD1,TGTGCCAGTAGTGCACAGGGGGCGGCCACTGAAGCTTTCTTT,CASSAQGAATEAFF
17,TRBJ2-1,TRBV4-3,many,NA,TGCGCCAGCAGCCCCCGCCTTTACAAGGGGGGGTACAATGAGCAGTTCTTC,CASSPRLYKGGYNEQFF
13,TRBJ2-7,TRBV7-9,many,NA,TGTGCCAGCAGACCTACAGGGGAGGGCGAGCAGTACTTC,CASRPTGEGEQYF
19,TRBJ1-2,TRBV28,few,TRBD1,TGTGCCAGCAGTACAATAAGGGTGACAGGGGGGATATTTCGATCTGGCTACACCTTC,CASSTIRVTGGIFRSGYTF
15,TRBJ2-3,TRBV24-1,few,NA,TGTGCCACCAGTTCACACTCCACCTCCGGGGATACGCAGTATTTT,CATSSHSTSGDTQYF
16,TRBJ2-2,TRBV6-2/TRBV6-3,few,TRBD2,TGTGCCAGCAGCCGCGGACTAGCGGACCACACCGGGGAGCTGTTTTTT,CASSRGLADHTGELFF
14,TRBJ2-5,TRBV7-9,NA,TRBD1,TGTGCCAGCAACTTGGACAGGCCGCAAGAGACCCAGTACTTC,CASNLDRPQETQYF
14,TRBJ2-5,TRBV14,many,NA,TGTGCCAGCAGCCGCACACACGGTCGGGAGACCCAGTACTTC,CASSRTHGRETQYF
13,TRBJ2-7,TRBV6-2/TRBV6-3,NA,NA,TGTGCCAGCAGTTACCGAGCAACCTACGAGCAGTACTTC,CASSYRATYEQYF
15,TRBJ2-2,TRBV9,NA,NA,TGTGCCAGCAGCGCCTCGGGGGCGCGCACCGGGGAGCTGTTTTTT,CASSASGARTGELFF
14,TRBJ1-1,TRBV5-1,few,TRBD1,TGCGCCAGCAGCTTGATAGGACAGGGTGCTGAAGCTTTCTTT,CASSLIGQGAEAFF
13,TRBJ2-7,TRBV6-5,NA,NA,TGTGCCAGCAGCGGGGACCGACCCTACGAGCAGTACTTC,CASSGDRPYEQYF
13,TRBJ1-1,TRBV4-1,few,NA,TGCGCCAGCAGCCAAGATCGGGCAGATGAAGCTTTCTTT,CASSQDRADEAFF
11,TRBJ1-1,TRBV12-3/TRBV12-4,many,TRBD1,TGTGCCAGCAGTACTCAGGGGGTTGGTTTCTTT,CASSTQGVGFF
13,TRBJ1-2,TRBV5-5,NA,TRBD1,TGTGCCAGCAGCTACGCAGGGGGTCGGGGCTACACCTTC,CASSYAGGRGYTF
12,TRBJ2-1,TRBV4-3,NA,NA,TGCGCCAGCATGGATTGGGACAATGAGCAGTTCTTC,CASMDWDNEQFF
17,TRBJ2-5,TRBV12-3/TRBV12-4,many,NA,TGTGCCAGCAGTCCTCAGGGTGAGGAATGGGTCGGAGAGACCCAGTACTTC,CASSPQGEEWVGETQYF
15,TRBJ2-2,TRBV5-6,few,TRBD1,TGTGCCAGCAGCTCGACAGGGTGGGACACCGGGGAGCTGTTTTTT,CASSSTGWDTGELFF
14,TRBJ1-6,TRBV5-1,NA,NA,TGCGCCAGCAGTATCAGCCAGGGAAATTCACCCCTCCACTTT,CASSISQGNSPLHF
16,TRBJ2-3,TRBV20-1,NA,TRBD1,TGCAGTGCTAGGGGGGCAGGACAGGGGTCCCCAGATACGCAGTATTTT,CSARGAGQGSPDTQYF
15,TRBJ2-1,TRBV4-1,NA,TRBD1,TGCGCCAGCAGCCTCTCGGGACAGGGTTGGGATGAGCAGTTCTTC,CASSLSGQGWDEQFF
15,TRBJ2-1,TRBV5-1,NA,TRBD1,TGCGCCAGCAGCTTACCGGGACAGACTTACAATGAGCAGTTCTTC,CASSLPGQTYNEQFF
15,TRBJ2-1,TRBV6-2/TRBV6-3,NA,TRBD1,TGTGCCAGCAGCGGAGACAGGGGGTACTACAATGAGCAGTTCTTC,CASSGDRGYYNEQFF
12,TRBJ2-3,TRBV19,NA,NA,TGTGCCAGTAGTATCAAGGCAGATACGCAGTATTTT,CASSIKADTQYF
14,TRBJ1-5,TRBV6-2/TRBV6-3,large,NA,TGTGCCAGCAGATCACTACAGGGCAATCAGCCCCAGCATTTT,CASRSLQGNQPQHF
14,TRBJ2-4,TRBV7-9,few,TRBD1,TGTGCCAGCAGCTTAGGACAGGGAAAAAACATTCAGTACTTC,CASSLGQGKNIQYF
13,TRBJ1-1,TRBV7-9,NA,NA,TGTGCCAGCAGCTTAGCGGGGCCAGTTGAAGCTTTCTTT,CASSLAGPVEAFF
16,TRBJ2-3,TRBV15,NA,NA,TGTGCCACCAGCGGAGGGGACCGGGCCGGCACAGATACGCAGTATTTT,CATSGGDRAGTDTQYF
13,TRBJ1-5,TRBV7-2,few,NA,TGTGCCAGCAGCTTCCGGGGGTCCCAGCCCCAGCATTTT,CASSFRGSQPQHF
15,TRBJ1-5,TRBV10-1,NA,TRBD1,TGCGCCAGCAACCGGGAGGGGGCTGGCAATCAGCCCCAGCATTTT,CASNREGAGNQPQHF
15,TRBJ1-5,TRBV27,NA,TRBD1,TGTGCCAGCAGTTCAAAGCCCCAGACAGGGACGGCCCAGCATTTT,CASSSKPQTGTAQHF
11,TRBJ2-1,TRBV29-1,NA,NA,TGCAGCGCCGTAGGTTACAATGAGCAGTTCTTC,CSAVGYNEQFF
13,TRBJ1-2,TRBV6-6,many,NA,TGTGCCAGCAGACCCCCTGAAGGTTATGGCTACACCTTC,CASRPPEGYGYTF